The source of this TCR beta chain is a study of blood T cells in healthy people across ages. Whole-study findings and limits: Comparison with aged donors showed that long-lived donors had more naive CD4+ cells and higher diversity. Nothing was known about donor CMV status, and this possibly confounded expanded clonotype changes.

The study isolated at least 6.5 million PBMCs from each sample. On this clonotype: The antigen is not known.

The CDR3 is 16 amino acids. Germline lookup yields CDR1 SGHVS and CDR2 FQNEAQ. V lost 4 bases, J lost 4 bases, and 7 bases stayed unmatched. For the second PCR, which ran for about 6 to 11 cycles, a sample-barcoded 5' primer and a J-beta primer mix were used. A template-switch adaptor with 12 random nucleotides tagged each cDNA molecule. One entry per CDR3 protein results from TCRdb running MiXCR on the 5' RACE reads. The sample consists of around 1,000,000 distinct CDR3 sequences, less than 25% of them appearing once. This same sample was also part of a study on T cells of mothers and their children.

The TCR comes from a girl aged 2 to 9 in good health. The chain uses TRBV7-8 and TRBJ2-7, with TRBD2 identical over 13 bases. The sample comprised blood. CDR3 loop: CASSWGTSGTQYEQYF. CDR3 bases: TGTGCCAGCAGCTGGGGGACTAGCGGGACCCAGTACGAGCAGTACTTC. The full variable domain, with the rest looked up from reference TRBV7-8 and TRBJ2-7, is GAGVSQSPRYKVAKRGQDVALRCDPISGHVSLFWYQQALGQGPEFLTYFQNEAQLDKSGLPSDRFFAERPEGSVSTLKIQRTQQEDSAVYLCASSWGTSGTQYEQYFGPGTRLTVT.